The 11 T cell receptor beta chains presented below share a single source sample, sequenced in a study of chemoradiotherapy in HPV16-positive cancers. The assay was immunoSEQ multiplex PCR, and TCRdb's table has in-frame clones only and misses some. The sample contains around 29,000 clones, roughly nine tenths of which appear only once. The sample here was blood, taken from a patient who underwent chemoradiotherapy. The source of these receptors is a human donor with HPV-associated anogenital cancer.

This chain uses TRBV30 with TRBJ2-1; D is perhaps TRBD1 (6 bases). This CDR3 is built from 13 residues. Germline assignment: CDR1 GTSNPN and CDR2 SVGIG (reference sequence). Trimming pared 0 bases from V and 7 bases from J, leaving 10 bases between. The CDR3 spells CAWSVRTVNEQFF. CDR3 nucleotide sequence: TGTGCCTGGAGTGTACGGACAGTAAATGAGCAGTTCTTC.

This rearrangement joins TRBV7-2 to TRBJ1-5; no reliable D call. The CDR3 covers 14 residues. V gave up 6 bases and J gave up 3 bases, with 12 bases separating them. Germline V CDR1 and CDR2: SGHTA, FQGNSA. The CDR3 region is CASSLGVSNQPQHF. The DNA of the CDR3 is TGTGCCAGCAGTCTCGGGGTCTCCAATCAGCCCCAGCATTTT.

The chain employs TRBV10-2 and TRBJ1-1; D uncertain. This CDR3 comprises 13 residues. The V and J ends lost 4 bases and 1 base respectively, with 7 bases between them. The germline CDR1 and CDR2 sequences are WSHSY and SAAADI. Here the CDR3 reads CASSVQENTEAFF. CDR3 DNA sequence: TGCGCCAGCAGTGTTCAGGAGAACACTGAAGCTTTCTTT.

This rearrangement joins TRBV2 to TRBJ2-7, with D uncertain. Trimming pared 3 bases from V and 2 bases from J, leaving 2 bases between. The CDR3 extends over 11 amino acids. In germline, CDR1 is SNHLY, CDR2 FYNNEI. The DNA of the CDR3 is TGTGCCAGCAGTGATGCCTACGAGCAGTACTTC. It specifies CASSDAYEQYF.

The chain combines TRBV28 with TRBJ2-3; no definite D call. The CDR3 is made up of 16 amino acids. Trimming removed 6 bases from V and 3 bases from J, with 19 bases in between. Germline CDR1 reads MDHEN; CDR2 reads SYDVKM. CDR3 in amino acids: CASSPLLLAPTDTQYF. The CDR3 nucleotides read TGTGCCAGCAGCCCGCTACTCTTAGCCCCAACAGATACGCAGTATTTT.

The gene calls are TRBV2 and TRBJ2-1, with 7 bases that match TRBD1. This CDR3 region has 14 residues. CDR1 and CDR2 (germline): SNHLY, FYNNEI. Trimming at V came to 6 bases and at J to 3 bases, leaving 5 bases not matched to a gene. The CDR3 DNA reads as TGTGCCAGCAGAGGGACAGAGTTCTACAATGAGCAGTTCTTC. Its protein product is CASRGTEFYNEQFF.

This clone appeared once. The rearrangement links TRBV27 to TRBJ2-1, with unresolved D. The CDR3 has 17 residues. CDR1 and CDR2 (germline): MNHEY, SMNVEV (reference sequence). V was pared by 3 bases and J by 1 base, with 16 bases between. CDR3 coding DNA: TGTGCCAGCAGTTTTGAAGGGTTATATGGGTCCTACAATGAGCAGTTCTTC. This gives the protein CASSFEGLYGSYNEQFF.

The rearrangement links TRBV6-1 to TRBJ2-3, with 10 bases fitting TRBD1. V gave up 7 bases and J gave up 4 bases; unmatched junction bases: 2. The CDR3 is 13 amino acids. The germline gives CDR1 MNHNS, CDR2 SASEGT. CDR3 loop: CASKGQGSDTQYF. The DNA of the CDR3 is TGTGCCAGCAAGGGACAGGGGTCAGATACGCAGTATTTT.

This clone was seen just once. This chain uses TRBV29-1 with TRBJ1-2, with 11 bases that match TRBD1. The CDR3 has 14 residues. After removal of 2 bases from V and 6 bases from J, the junction contained 5 bases not matched to a gene. Germline V CDR1 and CDR2: SQVTM, ANQGSEA. CDR3 amino acids: CSVERTGGINGYTF. The CDR3 DNA reads as TGCAGCGTTGAAAGGACAGGGGGCATCAATGGCTACACCTTC.

This chain connects TRBV2 to TRBJ2-1; D is perhaps TRBD1 or TRBD2 (5 bases each). The CDR3 is 13 residues long. The germline gives CDR1 SNHLY, CDR2 FYNNEI. V lost 5 bases, J lost 8 bases, and 13 bases lay in between. DNA of the CDR3: TGTGCCAGCAGTTGGACTGTGGGGGATGAGCAGTTCTTC. This translates into CASSWTVGDEQFF. The full variable domain, in which reference TRBV2 and TRBJ2-1 provide the parts outside the CDR3, is EPEVTQTPSHQVTQMGQEVILRCVPISNHLYFYWYRQILGQKVEFLVSFYNNEISEKSEIFDDQFSVERPDGSNFTLKIRSTKLEDSAMYFCASSWTVGDEQFFGPGTRLTVL.

The CDR3 coding sequence is TGTGCCAGCAGCTTACGGGCGGGAAATTCACCCCTCCACTTT. Translation gives CASSLRAGNSPLHF. The chain combines TRBV7-9 with TRBJ1-6, with unresolved D. The CDR3 totals 14 residues. V lost 2 bases, J lost 7 bases, and 9 bases lay in between. The germline gives CDR1 SEHNR, CDR2 FQNEAQ (reference sequence).